Shown below are 20 T cell receptor beta chains from a single sample sequenced in a study of regulatory T cells in long-lasting Graves disease. Arm-PCR of CDR3 regions with iRepertoire HTBI primers generated TCR beta libraries. Using its own MiXCR run on the multiplex PCR reads, TCRdb lists one record per CDR3 protein. Among roughly 400,000 distinct CDR3 sequences listed, roughly a fifth were seen once. As to time point: persistent/refractory GD, antithyroid drugs over 5 years with positive TRAb. Following extraction of RNA from PBMCs, that RNA was used to make the TCR library. The sequenced sample was peripheral blood mononuclear cells (PBMCs), obtained when the disease was refractory, from a patient treated with antithyroid drugs. Receptor source: a female donor with Graves disease.

The rearrangement links TRBV7-8 to TRBJ2-1; TRBD1 might be the D (6 bases). V gave up 4 bases and J gave up 8 bases, with 15 bases separating them. The CDR3 is 14 amino acids. The V gene's germline CDR1 is SGHVS and CDR2 FQNEAQ. The CDR3 sequence: CASSSYTGNHEQFF. The CDR3 DNA sequence: TGTGCCAGCAGCTCCTATACAGGGAACCATGAGCAGTTCTTC.

The chain carries TRBV20-1 and TRBJ2-7; 10 bases align to TRBD2. The V and J ends lost 3 bases and 4 bases, in that order; junction bases with no gene match: 12. CDR3 length equals 16 residues. Looked up from germline, CDR1 is DFQATT and CDR2 is SNEGSKA (reference sequence). CDR3 bases: TGCAGTGCTAGTGGACTAGCGGACCTGAATTCATACGAGCAGTACTTC. Translating it yields CSASGLADLNSYEQYF.

The chain uses TRBV4-1 and TRBJ1-1; D perhaps matches TRBD1 (5 bases). The V and J ends lost 0 bases and 2 bases respectively, with 7 bases between them. Per germline, CDR1 MGHRA and CDR2 YSYEKL. CDR3 length: 14 amino acids. CDR3 DNA: TGCGCCAGCAGCCAAGATTGGGACAACACTGAAGCTTTCTTT. As protein: CASSQDWDNTEAFF.

This clonotype was seen ten or more times. As DNA, the CDR3 is TGTGCCAGCAGCTTAGCGCGAATGGGTGGCTACACCTTC. Protein product: CASSLARMGGYTF. This rearrangement joins TRBV7-8 to TRBJ1-2; no reliable D call. Germline-derived CDR1 and CDR2 are SGHVS and FQNEAQ. The ends were cut back, 0 bases at V and 7 bases at J, with 9 bases in the middle. CDR3 length equals 13 residues.

This chain links TRBV19 with TRBJ2-5; TRBD1 might be the D (6 bases). V lost 7 bases and J lost 10, with 22 bases in between. This CDR3 spans 14 amino acids. The germline V gene encodes CDR1 LNHDA and CDR2 SQIVND (reference sequence). The CDR3 nucleotides read TGTGCCAGTATGGCAGGGGCCGGCATTGGGATCCAGTACTTC. It codes for CASMAGAGIGIQYF.

This clonotype showed up many times. The V and J genes are TRBV24-1 and TRBJ2-7; 8 bases fit TRBD1. This CDR3 is 15 amino acids long. V lost 1 base and J lost 9; bases outside the gene matches: 10. The germline V gene has CDR1 KGHDR and CDR2 SFDVKD. The CDR3: CATSDFATGAERQYF. The CDR3 region has the DNA TGTGCCACCAGTGATTTTGCGACAGGGGCAGAACGGCAGTACTTC.

The table lists this clonotype with many counts. The CDR3 reads CASRRKTTGLWEQYF. The CDR3 nucleotides are TGTGCCAGCAGGCGCAAGACGACAGGCCTCTGGGAGCAGTACTTC. The V gene is TRBV28, the J gene TRBJ2-7, with D tentatively TRBD1 (6 bases). This CDR3 is 15 amino acids long. Germline V gives CDR1 MDHEN, CDR2 SYDVKM. V was pared by 6 bases and J by 7 bases, with 22 bases between.

This clonotype was seen ten or more times. The J gene is TRBJ2-7, the V gene TRBV11-2; D is possibly TRBD2 (5 bases). The V gene lost 4 bases and the J gene lost 2 bases, with 12 bases spanning the gap. Germline CDR1 SGHAT, CDR2 FQNNGV. CDR3 length: 14 residues. For the CDR3, the DNA is TGTGCCAGCAGCTCGGAGGACGGACCCTACGAGCAGTACTTC. This sequence encodes CASSSEDGPYEQYF.

This clonotype was detected ten times or more. The rearrangement joins TRBV27 to TRBJ1-2, with D perhaps TRBD1 (6 bases). The length of the CDR3 is 14 residues. Germline V gene lookup returns CDR1 MNHEY and CDR2 SMNVEV (reference sequence). V was shortened by 3 bases and J by 4 bases, with 12 bases between the two germline ends. The CDR3 is CASSLEGGGYGYTF. Written as DNA, the CDR3 is TGTGCCAGCAGTTTGGAGGGGGGAGGCTATGGCTACACCTTC.

This clonotype was recorded at least ten times. This chain uses TRBV2 with TRBJ2-7; 7 positions agree with TRBD1. This CDR3 has 14 residues. Germline V CDR1 and CDR2: SNHLY, FYNNEI. Unmatched junction bases numbered 6, after V lost 4 bases and J lost 3 bases. This chain's CDR3 is CASSGNRGVYEQYF. CDR3 coding DNA: TGTGCCAGCAGTGGAAACAGGGGTGTCTACGAGCAGTACTTC.

The rearrangement uses TRBV20-1 and TRBJ2-1; D possibly corresponds to TRBD2 (6 bases). CDR3 size: 14 residues. Germline values: CDR1 DFQATT, CDR2 SNEGSKA (reference sequence). Deletions cut 0 bases from V and 9 bases from J, with 15 bases between. CDR3 sequence: CSARDSGGSIEQFF. In DNA form, the CDR3 reads TGCAGTGCTAGAGATTCCGGGGGATCAATTGAGCAGTTCTTC.

This clonotype was picked up many times. This chain connects TRBV12-5 to TRBJ1-2; 10 bases agree with TRBD1. CDR3 length: 15 residues. The ends lost 7 bases at V and 4 bases at J; junction bases unmatched: 9. Germline V lookup: CDR1 LGHNT, CDR2 FRNRAP. This CDR3 reads CASARGGQGSYGYTF. As DNA, the CDR3 is TGTGCTAGTGCCCGGGGGGGACAGGGGAGCTATGGCTACACCTTC.

The V gene is TRBV19, the J gene TRBJ1-5; the match to TRBD1 covers 10 bases. Per the germline V gene, CDR1 is LNHDA and CDR2 is SQIVND (reference sequence). V lost 4 bases and J lost 3; bases outside the gene matches: 6. The CDR3 spans 16 residues. CDR3 bases: TGTGCCAGTAGTACGTGGACAGGGGGAAACAATCAGCCCCAGCATTTT. It yields the protein CASSTWTGGNNQPQHF. Complete variable domain (other parts from reference TRBV19 and TRBJ1-5): DGGITQSPKYLFRKEGQNVTLSCEQNLNHDAMYWYRQDPGQGLRLIYYSQIVNDFQKGDIAEGYSVSREKKESFPLTVTSAQKNPTAFYLCASSTWTGGNNQPQHFGDGTRLSIL.

Ten or more counts support this clonotype. The rearrangement links TRBV7-9 to TRBJ1-1; D possibly corresponds to TRBD1 (6 bases). V lost 3 bases and J lost 3, with 14 bases in between. Germline lookup yields CDR1 SEHNR and CDR2 FQNEAQ (reference sequence). The CDR3 runs 15 residues. The CDR3 nucleotides read TGTGCCAGCAGCTTTCCCCCAGGGGTTGACACTGAAGCTTTCTTT. Its protein product is CASSFPPGVDTEAFF. Drawing the rest from reference TRBV7-9 and TRBJ1-1, the complete variable domain is DTGVSQNPRHKITKRGQNVTFRCDPISEHNRLYWYRQTLGQGPEFLTYFQNEAQLEKSRLLSDRFSAERPKGSFSTLEIQRTEQGDSAMYLCASSFPPGVDTEAFFGQGTRLTVV.

The rearrangement uses TRBV6-1 and TRBJ2-5, with D possibly matching TRBD1 (6 bases). V was clipped by 1 base and J by 7 bases, with 13 bases between them. The CDR3 has 14 residues. The germline V gene encodes CDR1 MNHNS and CDR2 SASEGT. The CDR3 loop reads CASSEGRGRGTQYF. The DNA of the CDR3 is TGTGCCAGCAGTGAAGGCAGGGGACGAGGGACCCAGTACTTC.

At least ten counts were recorded for this clonotype. This chain uses TRBV28 with TRBJ2-5, with D hard to call. Trimming cost V 2 bases and J 4 bases, with 11 bases left between them. The germline gives CDR1 MDHEN, CDR2 SYDVKM. This CDR3 spans 14 amino acids. The CDR3 reads CASSLREGPETQYF. The CDR3 DNA is TGTGCCAGCAGTTTAAGGGAAGGGCCAGAGACCCAGTACTTC.

The V gene is TRBV30, the J gene TRBJ1-4; 8 positions agree with TRBD1. Germline CDR1 GTSNPN, CDR2 SVGIG (reference sequence). V lost 2 bases to trimming and J lost 1 base; unmatched junction nucleotides: 15. The CDR3 runs 19 residues. CDR3 nucleotides: TGTGCCTGGAGTCAAGTAATCCGGACAGGGCGGGAAACTAATGAAAAACTGTTTTTT. Translating it yields CAWSQVIRTGRETNEKLFF.

On this clonotype: A read error is possible here, since a much larger clone lies one base away. V and J are TRBV6-9 and TRBJ1-2; D may be TRBD1 (6 bases). Germline lookup yields CDR1 MNHGY and CDR2 SVAAGI. The CDR3 covers 15 residues. The CDR3 DNA reads as TGTGCCAGCAGTCATTCGCTGGGGGCGAACTATGGCTACACCTTC. Translation gives CASSHSLGANYGYTF.

The V and J genes are TRBV19 and TRBJ1-2; 8 bases fit TRBD1. CDR1 is LNHDA and CDR2 is SQIVND in the germline V gene (reference sequence). V lost 10 bases, J lost 4 bases, and 11 bases stayed unmatched. The CDR3 has 14 residues. CDR3 sequence (DNA): TGTGCCACCTCCCGGACAGGGCGTCCCTATGGCTACACCTTC. Protein sequence: CATSRTGRPYGYTF.

This clonotype was recorded many times. The chain combines TRBV27 with TRBJ2-7, with a weak D call TRBD2 (6 bases). The CDR3 has 15 amino acids. Germline V gene data show CDR1 as MNHEY and CDR2 as SMNVEV (reference sequence). Trimming pared 5 bases from V and 2 bases from J, leaving 16 bases between. The CDR3 sequence: CASSPHGGAAYEQYF. The DNA of the CDR3 is TGTGCCAGCAGTCCCCACGGCGGGGCCGCCTACGAGCAGTACTTC.